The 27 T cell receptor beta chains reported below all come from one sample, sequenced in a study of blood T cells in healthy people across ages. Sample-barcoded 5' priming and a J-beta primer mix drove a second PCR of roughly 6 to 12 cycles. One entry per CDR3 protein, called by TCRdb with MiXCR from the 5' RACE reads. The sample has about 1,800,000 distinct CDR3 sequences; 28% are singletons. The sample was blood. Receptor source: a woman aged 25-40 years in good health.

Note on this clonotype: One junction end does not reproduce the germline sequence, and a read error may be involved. This CDR3 is CARSSRVGSSYNEQYF. CDR3 sequence (DNA): TGTGCCCGCAGCAGCCGGGTCGGGTCCTCCTACAATGAGCAGTACTTC. The V call is TRBV5-5, the J call TRBJ2-1; D is ambiguous. The better agreement between TRBJ2-7 and the DNA end casts doubt on the J call. CDR3 length: 16 amino acids. Germline CDR1 is SGHKS and CDR2 is YYEKEE (reference sequence).

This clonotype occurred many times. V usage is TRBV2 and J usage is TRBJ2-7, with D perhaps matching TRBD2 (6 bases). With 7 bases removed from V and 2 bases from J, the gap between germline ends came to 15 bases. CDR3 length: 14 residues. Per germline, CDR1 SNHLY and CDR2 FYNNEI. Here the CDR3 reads CASIPGGATYEQYF. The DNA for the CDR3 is TGTGCCAGCATTCCCGGCGGGGCGACCTACGAGCAGTACTTC. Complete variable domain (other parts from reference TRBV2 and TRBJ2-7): EPEVTQTPSHQVTQMGQEVILRCVPISNHLYFYWYRQILGQKVEFLVSFYNNEISEKSEIFDDQFSVERPDGSNFTLKIRSTKLEDSAMYFCASIPGGATYEQYFGPGTRLTVT.

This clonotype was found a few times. The CDR3 spells CASSFYLEETQYF. CDR3 sequence (DNA): TGTGCCAGCAGCTTCTACTTAGAAGAGACCCAGTACTTC. The rearrangement links TRBV7-2 to TRBJ2-5; no firm D call. The V gene's germline CDR1 is SGHTA and CDR2 FQGNSA. This CDR3 spans 13 amino acids. V was clipped by 3 bases and J by 3 bases, with 8 bases between them.

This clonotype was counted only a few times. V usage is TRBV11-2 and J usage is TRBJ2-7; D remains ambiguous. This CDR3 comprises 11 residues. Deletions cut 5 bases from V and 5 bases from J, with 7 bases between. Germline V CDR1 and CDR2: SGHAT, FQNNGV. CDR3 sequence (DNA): TGTGCCAGCAGCCCGGTCAACGAGCAGTACTTC. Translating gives CASSPVNEQYF. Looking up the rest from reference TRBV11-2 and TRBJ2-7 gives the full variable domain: EAGVAQSPRYKIIEKRQSVAFWCNPISGHATLYWYQQILGQGPKLLIQFQNNGVVDDSQLPKDRFSAERLKGVDSTLKIQPAKLEDSAVYLCASSPVNEQYFGPGTRLTVT.

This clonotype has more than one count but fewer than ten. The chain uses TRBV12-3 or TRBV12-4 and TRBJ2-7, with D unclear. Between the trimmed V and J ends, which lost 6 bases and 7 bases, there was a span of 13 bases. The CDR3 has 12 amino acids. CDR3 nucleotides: TGTGCCAGCAGCCGACACCCGAGGGAGCAGTACTTC. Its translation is CASSRHPREQYF.

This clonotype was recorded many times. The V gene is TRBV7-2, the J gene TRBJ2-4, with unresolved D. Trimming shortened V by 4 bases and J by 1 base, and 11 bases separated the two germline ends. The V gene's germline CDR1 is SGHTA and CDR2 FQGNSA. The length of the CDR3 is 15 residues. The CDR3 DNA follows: TGTGCCAGCAGCTCGACAATCCGGGCCAAAAACATTCAGTACTTC. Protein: CASSSTIRAKNIQYF.

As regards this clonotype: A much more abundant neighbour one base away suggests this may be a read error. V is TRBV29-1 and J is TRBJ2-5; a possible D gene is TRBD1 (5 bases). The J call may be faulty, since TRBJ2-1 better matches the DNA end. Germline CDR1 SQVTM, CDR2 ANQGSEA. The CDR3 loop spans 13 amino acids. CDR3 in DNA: TGCAGCGTTGCGGCAGGGCAACAAGAGACCCAGTTCTTC. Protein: CSVAAGQQETQFF.

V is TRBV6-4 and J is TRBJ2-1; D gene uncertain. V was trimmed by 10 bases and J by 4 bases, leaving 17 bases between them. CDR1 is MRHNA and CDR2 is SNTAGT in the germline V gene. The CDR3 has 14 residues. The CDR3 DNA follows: TGTGCCACCCTCCAGGAGAAGGGATACAATGAGCAGTTCTTC. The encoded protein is CATLQEKGYNEQFF.

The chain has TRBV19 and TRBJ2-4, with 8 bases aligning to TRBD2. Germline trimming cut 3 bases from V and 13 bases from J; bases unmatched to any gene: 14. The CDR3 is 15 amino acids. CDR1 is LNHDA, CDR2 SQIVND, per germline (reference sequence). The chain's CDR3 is CASSIETSEIAVQYF. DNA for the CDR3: TGTGCCAGTAGTATCGAGACTAGCGAGATCGCAGTCCAGTACTTC.

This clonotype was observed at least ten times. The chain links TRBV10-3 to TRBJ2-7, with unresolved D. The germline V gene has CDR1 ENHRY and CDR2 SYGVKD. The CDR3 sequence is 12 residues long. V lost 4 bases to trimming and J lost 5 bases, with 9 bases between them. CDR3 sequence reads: CAISANSDEQYF. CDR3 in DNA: TGTGCCATCAGTGCTAACAGTGACGAGCAGTACTTC.

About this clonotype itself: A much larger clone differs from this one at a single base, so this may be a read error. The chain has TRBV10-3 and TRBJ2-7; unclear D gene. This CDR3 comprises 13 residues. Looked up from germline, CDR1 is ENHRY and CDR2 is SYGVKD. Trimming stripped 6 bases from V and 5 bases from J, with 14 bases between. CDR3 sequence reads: CAISPNTINEQYF. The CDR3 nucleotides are TGTGCCATCAGCCCCAACACGATAAACGAGCAGTACTTC.

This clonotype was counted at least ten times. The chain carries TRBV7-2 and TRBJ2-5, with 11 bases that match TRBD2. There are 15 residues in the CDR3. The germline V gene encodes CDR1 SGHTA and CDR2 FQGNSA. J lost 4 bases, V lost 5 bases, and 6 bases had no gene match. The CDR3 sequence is CASSGTSGARETQYF. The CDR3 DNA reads TGTGCCAGCAGCGGGACTAGCGGCGCTAGAGAGACCCAGTACTTC. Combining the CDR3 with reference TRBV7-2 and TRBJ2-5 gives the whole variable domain GAGVSQSPSNKVTEKGKDVELRCDPISGHTALYWYRQSLGQGLEFLIYFQGNSAPDKSGLPSDRFSAERTGGSVSTLTIQRTQQEDSAVYLCASSGTSGARETQYFGPGTRLLVL.

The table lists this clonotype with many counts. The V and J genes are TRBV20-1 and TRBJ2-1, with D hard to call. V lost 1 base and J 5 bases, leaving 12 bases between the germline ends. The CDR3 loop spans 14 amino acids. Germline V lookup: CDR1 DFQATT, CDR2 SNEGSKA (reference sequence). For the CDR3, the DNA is TGCAGTGCTAGAGGTCTCCCTACTAACAATGAGCAGTTCTTC. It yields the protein CSARGLPTNNEQFF.

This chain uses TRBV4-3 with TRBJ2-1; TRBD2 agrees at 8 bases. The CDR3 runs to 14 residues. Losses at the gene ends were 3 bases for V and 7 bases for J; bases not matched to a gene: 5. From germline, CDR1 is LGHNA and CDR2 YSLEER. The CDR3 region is CASSHSGSQNEQFF. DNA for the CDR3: TGCGCCAGCAGCCACAGCGGGAGTCAGAATGAGCAGTTCTTC.

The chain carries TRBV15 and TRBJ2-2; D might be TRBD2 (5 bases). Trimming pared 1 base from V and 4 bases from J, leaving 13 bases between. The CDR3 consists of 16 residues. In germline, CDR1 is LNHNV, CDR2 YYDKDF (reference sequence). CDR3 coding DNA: TGTGCCACCAGCAGAGCGGCGGGTCCCGGCACCGGGGAGCTGTTTTTT. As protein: CATSRAAGPGTGELFF.

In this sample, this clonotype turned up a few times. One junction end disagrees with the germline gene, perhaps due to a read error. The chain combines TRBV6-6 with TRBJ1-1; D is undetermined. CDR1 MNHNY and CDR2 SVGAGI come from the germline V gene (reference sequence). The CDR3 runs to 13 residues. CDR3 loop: CTSSIYQPTEAFF. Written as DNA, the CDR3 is TGTACCAGCAGTATATACCAGCCCACTGAAGCTTTCTTT.

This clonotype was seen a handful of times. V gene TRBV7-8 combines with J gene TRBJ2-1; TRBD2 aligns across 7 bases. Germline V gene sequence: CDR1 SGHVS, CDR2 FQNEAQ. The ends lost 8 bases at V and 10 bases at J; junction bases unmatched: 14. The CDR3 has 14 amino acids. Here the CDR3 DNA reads TGTGCCAGCGGCGCACTAGCGAGCTACTACGAGCAGTTCTTC. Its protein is CASGALASYYEQFF.

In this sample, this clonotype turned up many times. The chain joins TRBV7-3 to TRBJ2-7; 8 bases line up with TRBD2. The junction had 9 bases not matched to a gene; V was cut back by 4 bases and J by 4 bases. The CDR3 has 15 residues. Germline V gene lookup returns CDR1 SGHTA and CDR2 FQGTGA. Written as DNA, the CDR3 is TGTGCCAGCAGCTCTCACGGCGGGGGGATGTACGAGCAGTACTTC. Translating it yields CASSSHGGGMYEQYF.

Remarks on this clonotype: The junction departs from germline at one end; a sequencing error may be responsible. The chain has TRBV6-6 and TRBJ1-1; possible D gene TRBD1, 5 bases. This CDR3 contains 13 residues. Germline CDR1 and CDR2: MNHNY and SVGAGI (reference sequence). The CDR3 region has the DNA TGTGCCGGCAGTTACCTAGGGACCACTGAAGCTTTCTTT. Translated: CAGSYLGTTEAFF.

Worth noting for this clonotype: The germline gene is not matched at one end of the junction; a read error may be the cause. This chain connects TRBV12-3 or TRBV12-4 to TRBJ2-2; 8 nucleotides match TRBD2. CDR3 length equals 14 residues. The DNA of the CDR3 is TGCGCCAGCAGCCCCTTAGCGGGACCCGGGGAGCTGTTTTTT. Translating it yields CASSPLAGPGELFF.

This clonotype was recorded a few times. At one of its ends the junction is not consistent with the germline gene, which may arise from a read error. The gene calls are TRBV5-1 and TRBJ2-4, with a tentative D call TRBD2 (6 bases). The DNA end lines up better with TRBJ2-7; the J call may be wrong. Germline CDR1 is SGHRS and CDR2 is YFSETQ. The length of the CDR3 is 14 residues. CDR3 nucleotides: TGCGTCAGCAGCCTCGGGACTCCTACCTACGAGCAGTACTTC. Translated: CVSSLGTPTYEQYF.

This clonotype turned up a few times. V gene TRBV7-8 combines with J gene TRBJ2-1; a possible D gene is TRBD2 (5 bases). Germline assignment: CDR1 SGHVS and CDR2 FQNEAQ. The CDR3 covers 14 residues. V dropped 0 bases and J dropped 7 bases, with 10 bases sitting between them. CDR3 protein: CASSLARTENEQFF. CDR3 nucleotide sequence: TGTGCCAGCAGCTTAGCCAGGACTGAAAATGAGCAGTTCTTC. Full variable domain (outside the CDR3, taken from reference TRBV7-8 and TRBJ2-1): GAGVSQSPRYKVAKRGQDVALRCDPISGHVSLFWYQQALGQGPEFLTYFQNEAQLDKSGLPSDRFFAERPEGSVSTLKIQRTQQEDSAVYLCASSLARTENEQFFGPGTRLTVL.

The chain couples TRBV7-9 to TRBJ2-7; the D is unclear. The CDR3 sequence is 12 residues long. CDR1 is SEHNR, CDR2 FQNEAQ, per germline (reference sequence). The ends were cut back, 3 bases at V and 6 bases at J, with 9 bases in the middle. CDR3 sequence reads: CASSFGSGEQYF. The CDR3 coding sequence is TGTGCCAGCAGCTTTGGGTCTGGCGAGCAGTACTTC.

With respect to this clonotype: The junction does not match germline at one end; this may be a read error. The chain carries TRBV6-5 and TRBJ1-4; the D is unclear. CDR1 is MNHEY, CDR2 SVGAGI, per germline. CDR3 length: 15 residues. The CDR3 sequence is CASRYDTTVGEKLFF. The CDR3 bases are TGTGCCAGCCGTTACGATACCACGGTTGGTGAAAAACTGTTTTTT.

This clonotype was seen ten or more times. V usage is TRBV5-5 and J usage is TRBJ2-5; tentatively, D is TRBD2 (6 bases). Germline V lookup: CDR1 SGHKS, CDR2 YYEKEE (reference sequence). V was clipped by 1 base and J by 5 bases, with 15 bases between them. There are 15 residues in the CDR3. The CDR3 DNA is TGTGCCAGCAGCTTGCTTGGAGGGGCTGGGGAGACCCAGTACTTC. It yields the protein CASSLLGGAGETQYF.

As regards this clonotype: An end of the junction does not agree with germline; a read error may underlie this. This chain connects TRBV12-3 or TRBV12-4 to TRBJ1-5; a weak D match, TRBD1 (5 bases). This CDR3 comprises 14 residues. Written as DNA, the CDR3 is TGTGCCAGCAGGTTAGGGGTCGTACGGAAACCCCAGCATTTT. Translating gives CASRLGVVRKPQHF.

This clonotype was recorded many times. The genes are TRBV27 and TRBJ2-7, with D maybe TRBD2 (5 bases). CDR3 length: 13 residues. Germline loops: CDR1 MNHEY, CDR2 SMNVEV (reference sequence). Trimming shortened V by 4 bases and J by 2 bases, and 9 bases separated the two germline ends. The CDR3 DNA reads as TGTGCCAGCAGTTCTGTCGGGGCCTACGAGCAGTACTTC. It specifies CASSSVGAYEQYF.